This T cell receptor beta chain was captured by sequencing in a study of early T cells in non-severe SARS-CoV-2 infection. Per the germline V gene, CDR1 is ENHRY and CDR2 is SYGVKD. V lost 8 bases, J lost 0 bases, and 4 bases stayed unmatched. CDR3 length: 14 residues. TCRdb itself ran the 5' RACE reads through MiXCR, one entry per CDR3 protein. The sample lists about 83,000 distinct CDR3 sequences, approximately 15% occurring once. The sequence was obtained from an adult who was a healthcare worker with PCR-confirmed SARS-CoV-2 infection or an uninfected control (not recorded which). Sequenced material: whole blood. V gene TRBV10-3 combines with J gene TRBJ2-1; 7 positions agree with TRBD2. As DNA, the CDR3 is TGTGCCATCGGGGGGGAAAGCTCCTACAATGAGCAGTTCTTC. Translated: CAIGGESSYNEQFF.